This TCR beta chain was recovered during a study of blood T cell repertoires in COVID-19. Study details: The United States, Italy and Spain were the sources of the acute and convalescent COVID-19 samples.

In the study's own analysis: For nucleated cells, counts were estimated from reference gene primer amplification. Some clones are missing from TCRdb's copy, which holds only in-frame ones; the method was immunoSEQ multiplex PCR. V and J calls and clone size are given by that table; D and trimming were obtained from the DNA. The data show around 200,000 clones, about nine tenths seen once. Cohorts were assigned according to the clinical history that participants reported. Recovered Cohort 3 donors showed two negative PCRs, clearance, or symptom resolution. The sequenced material came from PBMCs or T cells enriched from blood (not recorded which). This TCR derives from a woman aged 18-35 years who had recovered from COVID-19.

The CDR3 sequence is CASSLPFRQGNDSPLHF. CDR3 DNA sequence: TGTGCCAGCAGCTTACCGTTTCGACAGGGGAATGATTCACCCCTCCACTTT. This chain links TRBV7-8 with TRBJ1-6; the match to TRBD1 covers 8 bases. V lost 2 bases to trimming and J lost 8 bases; unmatched junction nucleotides: 11. The CDR3 is 17 amino acids. Germline-derived CDR1 and CDR2 are SGHVS and FQNEAQ.